The entry that follows covers one T cell receptor (beta chain) sequence. TCRdb itself ran the 5' RACE reads through MiXCR, one entry per CDR3 protein. The table includes fewer than 65,000 distinct CDR3 sequences, more than 20% detected once. Cells sorted as Tregs were CD4+, CD25+ and CD127-/low. Sequenced material: tumor-infiltrating Tregs sorted from the breast tumor. This TCR derives from a female donor with breast cancer.

For the CDR3, the DNA is TGTGCCAGCAGCATATCAGCGGGACAGCCCCAGCATTTT. It is translated as CASSISAGQPQHF. This chain connects TRBV27 to TRBJ1-5, with D hard to call. The germline V gene has CDR1 MNHEY and CDR2 SMNVEV (reference sequence). The ends were cut back, 6 bases at V and 7 bases at J, with 13 bases in the middle. CDR3 size: 13 residues.